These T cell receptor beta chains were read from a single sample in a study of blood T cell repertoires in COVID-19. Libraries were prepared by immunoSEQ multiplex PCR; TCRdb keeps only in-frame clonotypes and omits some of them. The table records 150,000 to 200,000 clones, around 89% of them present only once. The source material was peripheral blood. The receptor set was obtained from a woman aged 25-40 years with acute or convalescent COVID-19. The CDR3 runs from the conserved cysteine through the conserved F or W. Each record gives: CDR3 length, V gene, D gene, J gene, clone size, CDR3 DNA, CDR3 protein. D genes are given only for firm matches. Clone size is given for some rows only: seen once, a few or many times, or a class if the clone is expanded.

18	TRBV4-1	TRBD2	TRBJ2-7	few	TGCGCCAGCAGCCCTTCGAGGCCCGGACTAGCGGAAACCTACGAGCAGTACTTC	CASSPSRPGLAETYEQYF
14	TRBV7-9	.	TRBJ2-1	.	TGTGCCAGCAGACAAACCGGGACTCCTAATGAGCAGTTCTTC	CASRQTGTPNEQFF
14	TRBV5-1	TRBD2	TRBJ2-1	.	TGCGCCAGCAGCACCCTGACTAGCGGAGGTGAGCAGTTCTTC	CASSTLTSGGEQFF
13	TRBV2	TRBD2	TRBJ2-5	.	TGTGCCACCGAACTAGCGGGAGTGGAGACCCAGTACTTC	CATELAGVETQYF
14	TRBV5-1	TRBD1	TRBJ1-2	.	TGCGCCAGCAGCCAATCTACAGGGGAGTATGGCTACACCTTC	CASSQSTGEYGYTF
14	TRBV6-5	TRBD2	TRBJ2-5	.	TGTGCCAGCAGGATTAGCGGGAGCGGGGAGACCCAGTACTTC	CASRISGSGETQYF
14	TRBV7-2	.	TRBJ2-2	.	TGTGCCAGCAGCCCCCAGTGGTACACCGGGGAGCTGTTTTTT	CASSPQWYTGELFF
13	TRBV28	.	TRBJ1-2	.	TGTGCCAGCGAACAGGGCCCCGACTATGGCTACACCTTC	CASEQGPDYGYTF
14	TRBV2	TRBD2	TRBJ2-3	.	TGTGCCAGCAGTGGGAACGGGGGGAAAGATACGCAGTATTTT	CASSGNGGKDTQYF
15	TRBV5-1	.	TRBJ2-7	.	TGCGCCAGCAGCTCAGGCCACCGGGAGCCCTACGAGCAGTACTTC	CASSSGHREPYEQYF
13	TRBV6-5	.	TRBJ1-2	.	TGTGCCAGCAGGATCCAGGGCACACGGGGCTACACCTTC	CASRIQGTRGYTF
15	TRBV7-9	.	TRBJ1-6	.	TGTGCCAGCAGCTTAGGCAGGGGCAAATCTTCACCCCTCCACTTT	CASSLGRGKSSPLHF
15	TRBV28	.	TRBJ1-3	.	TGTGCCAGCAGCTCCGGGGGGAGCGCTGGAAACACCATATATTTT	CASSSGGSAGNTIYF
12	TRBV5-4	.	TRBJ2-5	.	TGTGCCAGCAGCTTGGCTCAAGAGACCCAGTACTTC	CASSLAQETQYF
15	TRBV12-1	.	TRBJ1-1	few	TGTGCCAGCAGCCCTTGGGACTACTGGGGCACTGAAGCTTTCTTT	CASSPWDYWGTEAFF
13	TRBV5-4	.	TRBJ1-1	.	TGTGCCAGCACCCTGGGGGGGGAGGCTGAAGCTTTCTTT	CASTLGGEAEAFF
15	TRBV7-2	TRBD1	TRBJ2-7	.	TGTGCCAGCAGCGAAGCCGGGACAGGCTTCTACGAGCAGTACTTC	CASSEAGTGFYEQYF
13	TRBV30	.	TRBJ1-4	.	TGTGCCTGGAGGTGGGCAGGTAGAGAAAAACTGTTTTTT	CAWRWAGREKLFF
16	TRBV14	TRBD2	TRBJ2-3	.	TGTGCCAGCAGCCAAGATTATCGGGAGGGCCCAGATACGCAGTATTTT	CASSQDYREGPDTQYF
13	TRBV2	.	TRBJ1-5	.	TGTGCCAGCAAAGGGGAGGGATATCAGCCCCAGCATTTT	CASKGEGYQPQHF
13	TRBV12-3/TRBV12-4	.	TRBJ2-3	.	TGTGCCAGCAGCACCAGGGGTGCAGATACGCAGTATTTT	CASSTRGADTQYF
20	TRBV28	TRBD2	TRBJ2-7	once	TGTGCCAGCGGATCTTCCCCGCACGGGGCCGGGACTAGTGGTTCCTACGAGCAGTACTTC	CASGSSPHGAGTSGSYEQYF
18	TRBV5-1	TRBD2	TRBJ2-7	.	TGCGCCAGCAGCTTGGTGATAGCGGGAGGAACAAGCTCCTACGAGCAGTACTTC	CASSLVIAGGTSSYEQYF
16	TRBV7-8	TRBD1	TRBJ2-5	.	TGTGCCAGCAGCTTAGTATGGACAGGGGGCGGGGAGACCCAGTACTTC	CASSLVWTGGGETQYF
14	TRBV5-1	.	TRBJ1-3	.	TGCGCCAGCAGCCCGATACTCTCTGGAAACACCATATATTTT	CASSPILSGNTIYF
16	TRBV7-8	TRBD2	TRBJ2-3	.	TGTGCCAGCAGCCCCGGACTAGCGGGAGCCCCCTATACGCAGTATTTT	CASSPGLAGAPYTQYF
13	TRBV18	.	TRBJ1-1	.	TGTGCCAGCTCACCGTTACAGAACACTGAAGCTTTCTTT	CASSPLQNTEAFF
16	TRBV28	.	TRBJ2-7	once	TGTGCCAGCACTTCCGCGGGGGCAGGGGAGGGAAGCGAGCAGTACTTC	CASTSAGAGEGSEQYF
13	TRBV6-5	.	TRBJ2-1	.	TGTGCCAGCACTTTTCCCTCGACAAGACTACAGTTCTTC	CASTFPSTRLQFF
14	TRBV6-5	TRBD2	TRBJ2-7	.	TGTGCCAGCAGTTACGGACGGGAGGTGTACGAGCAGTACTTC	CASSYGREVYEQYF
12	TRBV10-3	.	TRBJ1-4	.	TGTGCCATCAGTGGCCAGACGGGGGTTCTGTTTTTT	CAISGQTGVLFF
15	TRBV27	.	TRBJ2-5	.	TGTGCCAGCAGTTCTCTCGGGACTTTGGGGAAGACCCAGTACTTC	CASSSLGTLGKTQYF
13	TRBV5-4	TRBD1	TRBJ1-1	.	TGTGCCAGCAGCCGGGACAGTTACACTGAAGCTTTCTTT	CASSRDSYTEAFF
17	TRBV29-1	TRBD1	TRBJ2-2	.	TGCAGCGTTGAAGAAATGGGACAGGGGGCTCGCACCGGGGAGCTGTTTTTT	CSVEEMGQGARTGELFF
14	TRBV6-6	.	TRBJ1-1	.	TGTGCCAGCAGTCCGGACACATTGAACACTGAAGCTTTCTTT	CASSPDTLNTEAFF
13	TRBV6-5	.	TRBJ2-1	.	TGTGCCGTCCAGGGTAGGGGACTCAATGAGCAGTTCTTC	CAVQGRGLNEQFF
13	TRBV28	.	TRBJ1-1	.	TGTGCCAGCAGTCCATGGGACTCAGCGGCAGCTTTCTTT	CASSPWDSAAAFF
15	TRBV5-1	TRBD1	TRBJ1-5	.	TGCGCCAGCAGCTTCTCCGGGACAGAGAATCAGCCCCAGCATTTT	CASSFSGTENQPQHF
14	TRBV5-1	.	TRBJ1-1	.	TGCGCCAGCAGATTAAGACAGGTGGGTACTGAAGCTTTCTTT	CASRLRQVGTEAFF
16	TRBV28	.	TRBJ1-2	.	TGTGCCAGCAGTGATCAGGGGCCGCAAGTTGACTATGGCTACACCTTC	CASSDQGPQVDYGYTF
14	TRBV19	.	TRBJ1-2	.	TGTGCCAGTAGGACACCTCTACGCTCTTATGGCTACACCTTC	CASRTPLRSYGYTF
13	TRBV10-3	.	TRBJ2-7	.	TGTGCCACCACAGGACAAAGCTCCTACGAGCAGTACTTC	CATTGQSSYEQYF
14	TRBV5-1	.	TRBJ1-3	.	TGCGCCAGCGCGGACAGTTACTCTGGAAACACCATATATTTT	CASADSYSGNTIYF
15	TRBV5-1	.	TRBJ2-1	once	TGCGCCAGCAGCCGGACTCCCACCGACTACAATGAGCAGTTCTTC	CASSRTPTDYNEQFF
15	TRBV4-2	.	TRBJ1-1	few	TGTGCCAGCAGCCAAAAAAGTGGGGCCAACACTGAAGCTTTCTTT	CASSQKSGANTEAFF
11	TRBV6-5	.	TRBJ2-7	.	TGTGCCAGCAGTTACTCTCAAGAGCAGTACTTC	CASSYSQEQYF
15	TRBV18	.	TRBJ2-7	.	TGTGCCAGCTCACCACCTTCGACAGAAACCTACGAGCAGTACTTC	CASSPPSTETYEQYF
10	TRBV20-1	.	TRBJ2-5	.	TGCAGTGCAGCTGAAGAGACCCAGTACTTC	CSAAEETQYF
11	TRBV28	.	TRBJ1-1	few	TGTGCCAGCACGGGGGACTTGGAAGCTTTCTTT	CASTGDLEAFF
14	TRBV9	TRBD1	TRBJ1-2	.	TGTGCCAGCAGCGTAGTAGGGACAGGGGATGACTACACCTTC	CASSVVGTGDDYTF
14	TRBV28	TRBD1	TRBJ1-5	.	TGTGCCAGCAGTTGGGACAGGGTGGAGCAGCCCCAGCATTTT	CASSWDRVEQPQHF
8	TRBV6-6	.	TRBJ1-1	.	TGTGCCAGCAGTTACCCAAACTTT	CASSYPNF
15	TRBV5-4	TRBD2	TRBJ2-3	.	TGTGCCAGCAGCGGCCTGGGACTACGCACAGATACGCAGTATTTT	CASSGLGLRTDTQYF
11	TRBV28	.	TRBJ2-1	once	TGTGCCAGCAGCGCTAACAATGAGCAGTTCTTC	CASSANNEQFF
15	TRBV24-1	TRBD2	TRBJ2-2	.	TGTGCCACCGGGGCGGGAGATTCGAACACCGGGGAGCTGTTTTTT	CATGAGDSNTGELFF
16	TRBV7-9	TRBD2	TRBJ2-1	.	TGTGCCAGCAGCTCACAGACTAGCGGACATTACAATGAGCAGTTCTTC	CASSSQTSGHYNEQFF
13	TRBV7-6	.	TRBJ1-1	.	TGTGCCAGCAGCTTAGCTGAGGGCGCTGAAGCTTTCTTT	CASSLAEGAEAFF
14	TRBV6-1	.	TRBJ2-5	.	TGTGCCAGCAGTGAAGACAGGGTAAAAGAGACCCAGTACTTC	CASSEDRVKETQYF
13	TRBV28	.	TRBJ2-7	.	TGTGCCAGCAGGCAAACGGGTCGGGGAGAGCAGTACTTC	CASRQTGRGEQYF
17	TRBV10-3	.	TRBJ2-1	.	TGTGCCACCGGCGACTGGACAAAGGCTAGTCGCGACAATGAGCAGTTCTTC	CATGDWTKASRDNEQFF